Below, 25 T cell receptor beta chains from the same sample are listed, as sequenced in a study of T cells in women clearing cervical HPV infection. Generated by immunoSEQ multiplex PCR, the TCRdb table keeps only in-frame clones and is missing some. The sample data list 20,000 to 25,000 clones. The sample taken for sequencing was blood buffy coat. Receptors originate from a woman aged 18 to 69 with a cervical HPV16 infection that either progressed to CIN3+ or cleared (not recorded which).

CDR3 sequence: CASSLQQGVGEKLFF. The CDR3 DNA, read in part, is TGTGCCAGCAGCTTACAACAGGGGGTGGGGGAAAAA. This chain links TRBV7-9 with TRBJ1-4; 8 nucleotides match TRBD1. The sequence runs out 3 residues before the end of the CDR3; the remainder is reconstructed from the germline J gene. The length of the CDR3 is 15 residues. With V trimmed by 2 bases and J by 8 bases, 7 bases remained unmatched. Looked up from germline, CDR1 is SEHNR and CDR2 is FQNEAQ (reference sequence).

As concerns this clone: From the germline J gene comes the end of the CDR3, since the read stops 3 residues before it. V is TRBV14 and J is TRBJ2-1; 9 bases map to TRBD1. Germline lookup yields CDR1 SGHDN and CDR2 FVKESK. With 4 bases clipped from V and 4 bases from J, the junction kept 8 bases outside the gene matches. The CDR3 contains 16 residues. The CDR3 protein is CASSLPGQGIYNEQFF. CDR3 bases read: TGTGCCAGCAGCCTACCGGGACAGGGAATTTACAATGAG.

Worth noting for this clone: Sequencing ends 3 residues short of the CDR3 end; the germline J gene provides the rest. This chain connects TRBV29-1 to TRBJ1-2, with D perhaps matching TRBD1 (5 bases). The CDR3 sequence is 14 residues long. Per germline, CDR1 SQVTM and CDR2 ANQGSEA. The sequenced CDR3 bases are TGCAGCGTTTCTATCGGGGGGGATACCTACGAC. Protein product: CSVSIGGDTYD. The complete CDR3 protein is CSVSIGGDTYDYTF.

On this clone: Read data end 3 residues before the CDR3 end; the end is taken from the germline J gene. The chain combines TRBV18 with TRBJ1-5, with 7 nucleotides matching TRBD1. Germline lookup yields CDR1 KGHSH and CDR2 LQKENI. The CDR3 totals 18 residues. Germline trimming cut 2 bases from V and 5 bases from J; bases unmatched to any gene: 15. CDR3 loop: CASSPERTGTATYQPQHF. The DNA read from the CDR3 is TGTGCCAGCTCACCAGAGAGAACCGGGACAGCAACCTATCAGCCC.

With respect to this clone: Read data end 3 residues before the CDR3 end; the end is taken from the germline J gene. The chain couples TRBV19 to TRBJ2-3; 10 bases fit TRBD2. Trimming cost V 7 bases and J 7 bases; bases outside gene matches: 8. The CDR3 is 14 residues long. Looked up from germline, CDR1 is LNHDA and CDR2 is SQIVND (reference sequence). CDR3 DNA (partial): TGTGCCAGTAAGGAGCGGGAGGGTTCAAATACG. Protein product: CASKEREGSNT. The whole CDR3 sequence is CASKEREGSNTQYF.

With respect to this clone: The DNA ends 3 residues before the CDR3 does, and the rest of the CDR3 is filled in from the germline J gene. The V gene is TRBV30, the J gene TRBJ1-5; TRBD1 matches at 9 bases. The length of the CDR3 is 16 residues. J lost 2 bases, V lost 2 bases, and 7 bases had no gene match. Germline CDR1 and CDR2: GTSNPN and SVGIG (reference sequence). The CDR3 bases that were read are TGTGCCTGGAGTCCCGGGACAGGGTCCGGCAATCAGCCC. As protein: CAWSPGTGSGNQP. The whole CDR3 is CAWSPGTGSGNQPQHF.

Comments on this clone: The observed sequence ends 3 residues before the CDR3 terminus, with the missing tail filled in from the germline J gene. The chain is built from TRBV10-2 and TRBJ1-1; D gene ambiguous. This CDR3 has 12 amino acids. V dropped 6 bases and J dropped 2 bases, with 7 bases sitting between them. CDR1 WSHSY and CDR2 SAAADI come from the germline V gene. CDR3 residues: CASRSVNTEAFF. CDR3 DNA, as far as it was read: TGCGCCAGCAGATCCGTTAACACTGAA.

Regarding this clone: The read finishes 3 residues shy of the CDR3 end, and the germline J gene is used to complete it. This chain joins TRBV2 and TRBJ1-4; possibly TRBD1 for D (6 bases). The CDR3 has 15 amino acids. Germline loops: CDR1 SNHLY, CDR2 FYNNEI. The sequenced CDR3 bases are TGTGCCAGCAGCCAAGGGGGTGGAAAGCTTCGCAAA. Protein sequence: CASSQGGGKLRK. The complete CDR3 reads CASSQGGGKLRKLFF.

A note on this clone: Read data end 3 residues before the CDR3 end; the end is taken from the germline J gene. This sequence joins TRBV7-9 and TRBJ2-7; 7 nucleotides match TRBD1. This CDR3 comprises 13 residues. After removal of 6 bases from V and 0 bases from J, the junction contained 2 bases not matched to a gene. Per the germline V gene, CDR1 is SEHNR and CDR2 is FQNEAQ (reference sequence). The sequenced CDR3 bases are TGTGCCAGCAGTTGGGACAGCTCCTACGAG. Protein: CASSWDSSYE. The full CDR3 protein is CASSWDSSYEQYF.

As regards this clone: The read is 3 residues too short to cover the CDR3 end, so that end is filled in from the germline J gene. The chain joins TRBV2 to TRBJ2-7, with D possibly being TRBD2 (5 bases). From germline, CDR1 is SNHLY and CDR2 FYNNEI. Trimming removed 10 bases from V and 3 bases from J, with 10 bases in between. The CDR3 contains 11 residues. CDR3 residues: CAIGSGYEQYF. The covered CDR3 bases are TGTGCCATCGGAAGCGGCTACGAG.

In regard to this clone: From the germline J gene comes the end of the CDR3, since the read stops 3 residues before it. The J gene is TRBJ2-1, the V gene TRBV13, with D possibly TRBD1 on 5 matching bases. Germline values: CDR1 PRHDT, CDR2 FYEKMQ (reference sequence). Trimming took off 5 bases at V and 3 bases at J, with 14 bases between the two ends. CDR3 length: 15 amino acids. The sequenced CDR3 bases are TGTGCCAGCAGCCTAATGACAGTCTACTACAATGAG. It translates to CASSLMTVYYNE. In full, the CDR3 reads CASSLMTVYYNEQFF.

For this clone: The read gets to within 3 residues of the CDR3 end, and the germline J gene fills in the rest. This chain joins TRBV20-1 and TRBJ1-2, with D tentatively TRBD1 (5 bases). CDR1 and CDR2 from the germline V gene are DFQATT and SNEGSKA (reference sequence). The CDR3 sequence is 11 residues long. The CDR3: CSAPLGTFYTF. The DNA read from the CDR3 is TGCAGTGCTCCTCTCGGGACTTTT.

Details on this clone: The read falls 3 residues short of the CDR3 end, and the missing part is taken from the germline J gene. V gene TRBV7-6 combines with J gene TRBJ1-4; a possible D gene is TRBD1 (6 bases). Germline V gives CDR1 SGHVS, CDR2 FNYEAQ. CDR3 size: 15 residues. The DNA read from the CDR3 is TGTGCCAGCAGCTTAGAAGGGGGAGGAAATTCACCA. Encoded protein: CASSLEGGGNSP. The complete CDR3 sequence is CASSLEGGGNSPLFF.

Worth noting for this clone: The read terminates 3 residues before the CDR3 end, so the remaining end is supplied by the germline J gene. The chain combines TRBV19 with TRBJ1-5; tentative D call: TRBD1 (6 bases). The CDR3 runs to 15 residues. V was trimmed by 2 bases and J by 3 bases, leaving 11 bases between them. The V gene's germline CDR1 is LNHDA and CDR2 SQIVND (reference sequence). The CDR3 sequence is CASSIRGTDNQPQHF. Incomplete CDR3 DNA: TGTGCCAGTAGTATAAGGGGGACGGACAATCAGCCC.

Comment on this clone: The read stops 3 residues short of the end of the CDR3; the missing end is completed from the germline J gene. The rearrangement links TRBV19 to TRBJ2-5; D gene uncertain. Between the trimmed V and J ends, which lost 2 bases and 3 bases, there was a span of 7 bases. CDR1 is LNHDA, CDR2 SQIVND, per germline (reference sequence). The CDR3 sequence is 13 residues long. Incomplete CDR3 DNA: TGTGCCAGTAGTATACGCCAGAAAGAGACC. Amino acid sequence: CASSIRQKET. The CDR3, in full, reads CASSIRQKETQYF.

For this clone: The CDR3 end falls 3 residues outside the read, so it is completed with the germline J gene. This chain connects TRBV5-1 to TRBJ2-7, with 10 bases that match TRBD1. The germline V gene has CDR1 SGHRS and CDR2 YFSETQ. J was trimmed by 3 bases and V by 4 bases; bases with no gene match: 7. CDR3 length equals 15 residues. CDR3 DNA (partial): TGCGCCAGCAGCCCGTGGACAGGGGGTGTCTACGAG. This translates into CASSPWTGGVYE. The CDR3 as a whole reads CASSPWTGGVYEQYF.

As to this clone: The sequenced fragment ends 3 residues before the CDR3 boundary, so the rest is inferred from the germline J gene. V usage is TRBV11-3 and J usage is TRBJ2-2; 7 nucleotides align to TRBD1. Germline-derived CDR1 and CDR2 are SGHNT and YENEEA. This CDR3 is 14 amino acids long. CDR3 protein: CASSFDRANEKLFF. CDR3 bases read: TGTGCCAGCAGCTTCGACAGGGCAAATGAAAAG.

Comments on this clone: Read data end 3 residues before the CDR3 end; the end is taken from the germline J gene. V and J are TRBV5-1 and TRBJ1-4; D unresolved. V was cut by 2 bases and J by 5 bases, with 10 bases left in between. The CDR3 runs 14 residues. From germline, CDR1 is SGHRS and CDR2 YFSETQ. The sequenced part of the CDR3 DNA is TGCGCCAGCAGCTTTCAGAATAACAATGAAAAA. Protein: CASSFQNNNEK. The CDR3 reads in full as CASSFQNNNEKLFF.

In regard to this clone: Read coverage stops 3 residues before the CDR3 terminus; the germline J gene supplies the remainder. The gene calls are TRBV2 and TRBJ1-1, with D uncertain. The CDR3 runs 13 residues. V lost 6 bases and J 2 bases, leaving 10 bases between the germline ends. Germline CDR1 is SNHLY and CDR2 is FYNNEI. The CDR3 loop reads CASSTQANTEAFF. Partial CDR3 DNA: TGTGCCAGCAGCACCCAGGCAAACACTGAA.

Regarding this clone: The CDR3 goes on 3 residues after the read ends, and that part is filled in from the germline J gene. This chain connects TRBV19 to TRBJ2-1; 9 bases map to TRBD2. Germline V lookup: CDR1 LNHDA, CDR2 SQIVND (reference sequence). This CDR3 is 15 amino acids long. With 6 bases clipped from V and 8 bases from J, the junction kept 11 bases outside the gene matches. The CDR3 DNA, read in part, is TGTGCCAGTAGCCCTGCGGGAGGGCCTGGCTATGAG. This codes for CASSPAGGPGYE. The CDR3 in full is CASSPAGGPGYEQFF. Filled out from reference TRBV19 and TRBJ2-1, the complete variable domain reads DGGITQSPKYLFRKEGQNVTLSCEQNLNHDAMYWYRQDPGQGLRLIYYSQIVNDFQKGDIAEGYSVSREKKESFPLTVTSAQKNPTAFYLCASSPAGGPGYEQFFGPGTRLTVL.

About this clone: The read ends 3 residues before the CDR3 terminus; that terminus is restored from the germline J gene. The chain has TRBV19 and TRBJ1-4, with D possibly matching TRBD1 (6 bases). In germline, CDR1 is LNHDA, CDR2 SQIVND (reference sequence). The V end was cut by 3 bases, the J end by 3 bases, with 8 bases between. The CDR3 consists of 14 residues. CDR3 protein: CASSIGQPNEKLFF. The DNA read from the CDR3 is TGTGCCAGTAGTATTGGACAGCCTAATGAAAAA.

Details on this clone: The read terminates 3 residues before the CDR3 end, so the remaining end is supplied by the germline J gene. The rearrangement links TRBV7-9 to TRBJ2-3, with TRBD2 identical over 8 bases. The V and J ends lost 6 bases and 3 bases, in that order; junction bases with no gene match: 2. The CDR3 runs 13 residues. The germline CDR1 and CDR2 sequences are SEHNR and FQNEAQ (reference sequence). CDR3 sequence: CASSAGGTDTQYF. The CDR3 bases that were read are TGTGCCAGCAGTGCGGGGGGAACAGATACG.

Regarding this clone: The sequenced fragment ends 3 residues before the CDR3 boundary, so the rest is inferred from the germline J gene. The chain couples TRBV19 to TRBJ2-7; 9 bases are a match to TRBD2. The trim removed 3 bases at V and 6 bases at J, leaving 9 bases unmatched. Germline V CDR1 and CDR2: LNHDA, SQIVND (reference sequence). The CDR3 extends over 15 amino acids. CDR3 protein: CASSMGAGGPAEQYF. The CDR3 bases that were read are TGTGCCAGTAGTATGGGGGCGGGAGGGCCTGCCGAG. Filled out from reference TRBV19 and TRBJ2-7, the complete variable domain reads DGGITQSPKYLFRKEGQNVTLSCEQNLNHDAMYWYRQDPGQGLRLIYYSQIVNDFQKGDIAEGYSVSREKKESFPLTVTSAQKNPTAFYLCASSMGAGGPAEQYFGPGTRLTVT.

About this clone: The read comes to an end 3 residues before the CDR3 does, leaving the germline J gene to fill in the end. The chain couples TRBV11-3 to TRBJ2-1; 7 bases are a match to TRBD1. CDR1 is SGHNT, CDR2 YENEEA, per germline. Trimming at V came to 4 bases and at J to 8 bases, leaving 11 bases not matched to a gene. CDR3 length: 15 amino acids. CDR3 DNA (partial): TGTGCCAGCAGCTCCTTGACAGGGCGTCGTGATGAG. It specifies CASSSLTGRRDE. The full CDR3 reads CASSSLTGRRDEQFF.

Concerning this clone: The sequence runs out 3 residues before the end of the CDR3; the remainder is reconstructed from the germline J gene. The chain employs TRBV2 and TRBJ1-4; D perhaps matches TRBD1 (6 bases). The V end lost 6 bases, the J end lost 8 bases, and 19 bases lay between the germline ends. CDR3 length: 15 residues. Germline V CDR1 and CDR2: SNHLY, FYNNEI. The DNA read from the CDR3 is TGTGCCAGCAGGCCGAACAGGGTCCTAGGAGAAAAA. It specifies CASRPNRVLGEK. The CDR3 in its entirety is CASRPNRVLGEKLFF.